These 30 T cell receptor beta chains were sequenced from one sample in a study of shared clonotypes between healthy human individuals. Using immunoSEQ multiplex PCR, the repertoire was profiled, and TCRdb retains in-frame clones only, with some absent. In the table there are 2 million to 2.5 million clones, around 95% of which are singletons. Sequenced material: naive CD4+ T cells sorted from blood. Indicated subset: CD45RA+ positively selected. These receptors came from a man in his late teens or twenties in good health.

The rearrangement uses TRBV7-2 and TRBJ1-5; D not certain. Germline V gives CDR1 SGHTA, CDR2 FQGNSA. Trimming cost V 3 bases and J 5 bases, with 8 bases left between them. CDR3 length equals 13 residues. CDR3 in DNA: TGTGCCAGCAGCTTCAGAAAGGATCAGCCCCAGCATTTT. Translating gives CASSFRKDQPQHF.

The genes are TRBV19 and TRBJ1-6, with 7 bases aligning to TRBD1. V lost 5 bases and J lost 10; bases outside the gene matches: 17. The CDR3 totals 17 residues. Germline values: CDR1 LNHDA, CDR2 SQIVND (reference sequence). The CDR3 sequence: CASSLRQGPGSLSPLHF. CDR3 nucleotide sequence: TGTGCCAGTAGTCTACGACAGGGCCCCGGGTCCCTCTCACCCCTCCACTTT.

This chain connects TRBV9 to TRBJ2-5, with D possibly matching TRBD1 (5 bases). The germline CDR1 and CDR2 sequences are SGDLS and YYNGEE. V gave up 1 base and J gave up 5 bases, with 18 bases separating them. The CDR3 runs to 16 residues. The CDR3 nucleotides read TGTGCCAGCAGCGTACTCGCAGGGTTAGGAACGGAGACCCAGTACTTC. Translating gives CASSVLAGLGTETQYF. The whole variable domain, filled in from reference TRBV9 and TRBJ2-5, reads DSGVTQTPKHLITATGQRVTLRCSPRSGDLSVYWYQQSLDQGLQFLIQYYNGEERAKGNILERFSAQQFPDLHSELNLSSLELGDSALYFCASSVLAGLGTETQYFGPGTRLLVL.

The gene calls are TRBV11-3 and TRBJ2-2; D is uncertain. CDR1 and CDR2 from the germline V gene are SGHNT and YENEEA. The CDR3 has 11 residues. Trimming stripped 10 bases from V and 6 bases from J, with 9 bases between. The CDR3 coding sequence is TGTGCCACCTCAGACTCCGGGGAGCTGTTTTTT. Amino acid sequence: CATSDSGELFF. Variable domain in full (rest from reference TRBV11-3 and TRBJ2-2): EAGVVQSPRYKIIEKKQPVAFWCNPISGHNTLYWYLQNLGQGPELLIRYENEEAVDDSQLPKDRFSAERLKGVDSTLKIQPAELGDSAVYLCATSDSGELFFGEGSRLTVL.

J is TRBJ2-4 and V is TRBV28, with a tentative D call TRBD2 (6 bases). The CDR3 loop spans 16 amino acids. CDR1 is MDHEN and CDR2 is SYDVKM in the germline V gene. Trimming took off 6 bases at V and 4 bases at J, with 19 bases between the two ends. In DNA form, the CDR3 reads TGTGCCAGCAGACGTACTCTTCCGGGAGCAAAAAACATTCAGTACTTC. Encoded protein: CASRRTLPGAKNIQYF.

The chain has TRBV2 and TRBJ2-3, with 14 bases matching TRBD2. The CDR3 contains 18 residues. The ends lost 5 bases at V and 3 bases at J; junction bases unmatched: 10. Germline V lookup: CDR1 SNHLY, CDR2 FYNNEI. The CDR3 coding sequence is TGTGCCAGCAGTCCGATAACCTGGACTAGCGGGGGGACAGATACGCAGTATTTT. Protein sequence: CASSPITWTSGGTDTQYF. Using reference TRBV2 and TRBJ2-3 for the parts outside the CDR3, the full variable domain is EPEVTQTPSHQVTQMGQEVILRCVPISNHLYFYWYRQILGQKVEFLVSFYNNEISEKSEIFDDQFSVERPDGSNFTLKIRSTKLEDSAMYFCASSPITWTSGGTDTQYFGPGTRLTVL.

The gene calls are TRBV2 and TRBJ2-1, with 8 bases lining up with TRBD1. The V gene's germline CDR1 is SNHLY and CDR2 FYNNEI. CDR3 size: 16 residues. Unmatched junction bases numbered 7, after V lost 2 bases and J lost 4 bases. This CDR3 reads CASSEWKTGAYNEQFF. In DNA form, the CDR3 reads TGTGCCAGCAGTGAATGGAAGACAGGGGCGTACAATGAGCAGTTCTTC. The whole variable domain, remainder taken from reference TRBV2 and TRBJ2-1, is EPEVTQTPSHQVTQMGQEVILRCVPISNHLYFYWYRQILGQKVEFLVSFYNNEISEKSEIFDDQFSVERPDGSNFTLKIRSTKLEDSAMYFCASSEWKTGAYNEQFFGPGTRLTVL.

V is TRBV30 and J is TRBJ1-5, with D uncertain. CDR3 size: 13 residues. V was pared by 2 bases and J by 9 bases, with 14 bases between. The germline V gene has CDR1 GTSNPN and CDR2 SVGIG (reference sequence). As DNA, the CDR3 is TGTGCCTGGAGTCCCTCCCTCCTAACGCCCCAGCATTTT. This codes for CAWSPSLLTPQHF.

CDR3 coding DNA: TGTGCCAGCAGCTCACAGGGGTTTACTGTCGGCACTGAAGCTTTCTTT. Amino acid sequence: CASSSQGFTVGTEAFF. V usage is TRBV7-6 and J usage is TRBJ1-1, with 7 bases aligning to TRBD1. Germline V gene sequence: CDR1 SGHVS, CDR2 FNYEAQ. This CDR3 is 16 amino acids long. J gave up 4 bases and V 4 bases, and 12 bases lay outside the gene matches. The full variable domain, with the rest looked up from reference TRBV7-6 and TRBJ1-1, is GAGVSQSPRYKVTKRGQDVALRCDPISGHVSLYWYRQALGQGPEFLTYFNYEAQQDKSGLPNDRFSAERPEGSISTLTIQRTEQRDSAMYRCASSSQGFTVGTEAFFGQGTRLTVV.

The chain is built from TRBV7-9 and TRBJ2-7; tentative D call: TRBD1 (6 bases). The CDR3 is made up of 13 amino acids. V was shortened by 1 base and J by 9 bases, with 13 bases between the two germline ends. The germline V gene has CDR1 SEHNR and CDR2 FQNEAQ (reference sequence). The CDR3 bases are TGTGCCAGCAGCTTAGAACAGGGTGGAAGGCAGTACTTC. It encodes CASSLEQGGRQYF.

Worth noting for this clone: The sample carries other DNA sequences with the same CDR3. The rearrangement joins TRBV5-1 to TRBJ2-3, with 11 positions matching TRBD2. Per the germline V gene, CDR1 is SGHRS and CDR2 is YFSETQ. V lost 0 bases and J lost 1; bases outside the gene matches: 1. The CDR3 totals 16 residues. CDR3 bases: TGCGCCAGCAGCTTGGCACTAGCGGGAGGCACAGATACGCAGTATTTT. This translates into CASSLALAGGTDTQYF.

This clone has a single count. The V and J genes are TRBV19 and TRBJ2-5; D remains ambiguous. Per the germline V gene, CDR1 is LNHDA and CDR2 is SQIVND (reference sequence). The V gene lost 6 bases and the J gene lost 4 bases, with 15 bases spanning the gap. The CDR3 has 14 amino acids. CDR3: CASRQRRKGETQYF. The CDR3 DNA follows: TGTGCCAGTAGACAAAGACGGAAGGGAGAGACCCAGTACTTC.

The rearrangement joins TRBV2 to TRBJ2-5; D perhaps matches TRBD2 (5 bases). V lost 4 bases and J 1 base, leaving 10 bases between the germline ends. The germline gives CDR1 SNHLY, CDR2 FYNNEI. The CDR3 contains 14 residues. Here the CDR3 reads CASSGWGVQETQYF. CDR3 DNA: TGTGCCAGCAGTGGATGGGGAGTCCAAGAGACCCAGTACTTC.

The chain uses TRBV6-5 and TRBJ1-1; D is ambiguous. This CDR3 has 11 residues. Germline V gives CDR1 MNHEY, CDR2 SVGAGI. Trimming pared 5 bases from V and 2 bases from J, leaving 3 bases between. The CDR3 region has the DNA TGTGCCAGCAGTGGAAACACTGAAGCTTTCTTT. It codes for CASSGNTEAFF.

CDR3 sequence: CASSQTFGVGPEQYF. CDR3 in DNA: TGCGCCAGCAGCCAGACCTTCGGGGTGGGGCCCGAGCAGTACTTC. The chain is built from TRBV5-1 and TRBJ2-7; D may correspond to TRBD1 or TRBD2 (5 bases each). This CDR3 is built from 15 residues. V lost 4 bases, J lost 6 bases, and 20 bases lay in between. CDR1 is SGHRS, CDR2 YFSETQ, per germline.

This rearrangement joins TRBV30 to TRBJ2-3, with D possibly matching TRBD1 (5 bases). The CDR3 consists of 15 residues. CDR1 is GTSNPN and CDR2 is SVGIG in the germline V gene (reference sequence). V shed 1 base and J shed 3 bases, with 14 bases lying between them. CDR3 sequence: CAWSGIAPGTDTQYF. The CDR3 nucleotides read TGTGCCTGGAGTGGGATAGCCCCAGGGACAGATACGCAGTATTTT.

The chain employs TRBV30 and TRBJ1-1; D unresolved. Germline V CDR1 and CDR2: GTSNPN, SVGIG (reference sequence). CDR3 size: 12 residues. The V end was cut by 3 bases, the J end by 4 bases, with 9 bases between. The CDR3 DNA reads TGTGCCTGGAGAGAGGTGAGCACTGAAGCTTTCTTT. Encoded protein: CAWREVSTEAFF.

The chain's CDR3 is CASSLDRVQETQYF. The CDR3 nucleotides are TGTGCCAGTAGTCTCGACAGGGTCCAAGAGACCCAGTACTTC. The V call is TRBV19, the J call TRBJ2-5, with 7 bases fitting TRBD1. V gave up 5 bases and J gave up 1 base; unmatched junction bases: 4. The V gene's germline CDR1 is LNHDA and CDR2 SQIVND (reference sequence). This CDR3 contains 14 residues.

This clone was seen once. CDR3 DNA sequence: TGTGCCAGCATCCTATCGACTAGCGGGAGGGGTTACGAGCAGTACTTC. It is translated as CASILSTSGRGYEQYF. The chain uses TRBV2 and TRBJ2-7; 14 nucleotides agree with TRBD2. V gave up 7 bases and J gave up 4 bases; unmatched junction bases: 9. The CDR3 totals 16 residues. Per germline, CDR1 SNHLY and CDR2 FYNNEI.

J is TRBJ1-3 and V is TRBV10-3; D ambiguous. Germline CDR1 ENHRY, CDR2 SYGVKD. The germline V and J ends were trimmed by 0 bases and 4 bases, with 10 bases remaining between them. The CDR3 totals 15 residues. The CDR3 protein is CAISESEARGNTIYF. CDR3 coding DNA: TGTGCCATCAGTGAGTCGGAGGCGCGGGGAAACACCATATATTTT.

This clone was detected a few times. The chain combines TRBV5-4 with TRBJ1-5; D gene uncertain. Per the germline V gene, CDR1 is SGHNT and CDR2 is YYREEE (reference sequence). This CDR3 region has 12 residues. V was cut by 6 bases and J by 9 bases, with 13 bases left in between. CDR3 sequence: CASTQEDLPQHF. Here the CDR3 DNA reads TGTGCCAGCACGCAGGAAGACCTGCCCCAGCATTTT.

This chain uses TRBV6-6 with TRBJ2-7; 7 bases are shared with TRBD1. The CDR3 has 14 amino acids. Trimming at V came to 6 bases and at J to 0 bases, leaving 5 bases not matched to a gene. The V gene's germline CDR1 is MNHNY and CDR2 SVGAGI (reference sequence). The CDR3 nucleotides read TGTGCCAGCAGCCGGGACAGTGCCTCCTACGAGCAGTACTTC. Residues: CASSRDSASYEQYF.

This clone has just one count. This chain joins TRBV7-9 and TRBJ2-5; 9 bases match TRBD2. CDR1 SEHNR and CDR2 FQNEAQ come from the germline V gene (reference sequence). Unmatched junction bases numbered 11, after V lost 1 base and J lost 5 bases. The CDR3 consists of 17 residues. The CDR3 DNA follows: TGTGCCAGCAGCTTAGGCCTAGCGGGATATGCCCGGGAGACCCAGTACTTC. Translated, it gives CASSLGLAGYARETQYF.

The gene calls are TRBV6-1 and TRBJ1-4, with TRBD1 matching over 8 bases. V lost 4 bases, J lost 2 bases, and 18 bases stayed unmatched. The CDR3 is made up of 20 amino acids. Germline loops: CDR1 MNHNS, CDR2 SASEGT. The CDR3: CASSAHRATGVGFTNEKLFF. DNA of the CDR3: TGTGCCAGCAGTGCCCACCGTGCGACAGGGGTGGGGTTCACTAATGAAAAACTGTTTTTT.

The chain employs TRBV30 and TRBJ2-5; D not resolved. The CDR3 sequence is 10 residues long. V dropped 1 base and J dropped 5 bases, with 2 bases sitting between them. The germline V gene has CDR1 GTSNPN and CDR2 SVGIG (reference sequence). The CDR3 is CAWSDETQYF. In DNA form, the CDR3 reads TGTGCCTGGAGTGACGAGACCCAGTACTTC.

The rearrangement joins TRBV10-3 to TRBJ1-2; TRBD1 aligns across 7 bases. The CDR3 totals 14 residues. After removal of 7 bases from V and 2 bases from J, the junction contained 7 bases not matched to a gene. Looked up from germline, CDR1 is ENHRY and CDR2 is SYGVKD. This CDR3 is CAINPTGMNYGYTF. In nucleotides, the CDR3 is TGTGCCATCAACCCGACAGGGATGAACTATGGCTACACCTTC.

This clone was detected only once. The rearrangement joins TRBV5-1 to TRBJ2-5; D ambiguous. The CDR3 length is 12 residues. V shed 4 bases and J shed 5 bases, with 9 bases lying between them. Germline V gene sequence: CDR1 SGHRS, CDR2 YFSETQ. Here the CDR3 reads CASSTPTETQYF. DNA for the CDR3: TGCGCCAGCAGCACCCCTACGGAGACCCAGTACTTC.

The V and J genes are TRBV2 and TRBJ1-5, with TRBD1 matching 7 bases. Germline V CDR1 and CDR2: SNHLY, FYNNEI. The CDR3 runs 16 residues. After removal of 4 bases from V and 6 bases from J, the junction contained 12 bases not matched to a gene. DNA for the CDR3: TGTGCCAGCAGTGGGGGTGGAGGGGGCATGAGTCAGCCCCAGCATTTT. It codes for CASSGGGGGMSQPQHF.

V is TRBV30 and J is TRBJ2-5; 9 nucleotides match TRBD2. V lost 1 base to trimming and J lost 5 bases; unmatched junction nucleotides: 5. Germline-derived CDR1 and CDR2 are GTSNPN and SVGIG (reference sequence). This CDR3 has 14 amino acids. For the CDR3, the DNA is TGTGCCTGGAGTGGGGGGACTAGCCGGGAGACCCAGTACTTC. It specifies CAWSGGTSRETQYF.

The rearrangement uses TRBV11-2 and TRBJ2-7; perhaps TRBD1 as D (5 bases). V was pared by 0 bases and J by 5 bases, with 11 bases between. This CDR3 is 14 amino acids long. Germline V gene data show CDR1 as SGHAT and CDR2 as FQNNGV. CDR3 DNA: TGTGCCAGCAGCTTAGAGCGCAGGGTCCACGAGCAGTACTTC. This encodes CASSLERRVHEQYF.